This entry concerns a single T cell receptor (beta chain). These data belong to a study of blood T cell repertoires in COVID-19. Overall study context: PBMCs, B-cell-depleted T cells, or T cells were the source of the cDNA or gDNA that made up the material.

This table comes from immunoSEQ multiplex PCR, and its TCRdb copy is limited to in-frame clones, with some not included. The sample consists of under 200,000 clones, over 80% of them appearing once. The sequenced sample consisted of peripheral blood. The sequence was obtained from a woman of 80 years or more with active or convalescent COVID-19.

The CDR3 is CASSQATGNQPQHF. The CDR3 bases are TGCGCCAGCAGTCAAGCGACAGGGAATCAGCCCCAGCATTTT. The chain joins TRBV23-1 to TRBJ1-5; 7 nucleotides agree with TRBD1. TRBV23-1 is an open reading frame whose function is uncertain. Unmatched junction bases numbered 2, after V lost 2 bases and J lost 4 bases. The length of the CDR3 is 14 residues.